These 12 T cell receptor beta chains came from one sample sequenced in a study of cytomegalovirus exposure and HLA in healthy donors. The PCR contained 60 Vbeta and 13 Jbeta primers. Generated by immunoSEQ multiplex PCR, the TCRdb table keeps only in-frame clones and is missing some. The table records some 120,000 clones, approximately 89% of them present only once. Sequencing used PBMCs. The receptors were gathered from a woman between 25 and 40 years old in good health and CMV-seropositive.

The rearrangement links TRBV2 to TRBJ2-5; 8 nucleotides match TRBD1. The DNA end is a closer match to TRBJ2-7, so the J assignment may be wrong. The CDR3 length is 15 residues. CDR1 SNHLY and CDR2 FYNNEI come from the germline V gene. In DNA form, the CDR3 reads TGTGCCAGCAGTGATGGGCAGGGGGCGTTCTACGAGCAGTACTTC. This gives the protein CASSDGQGAFYEQYF.

This clone occurred a few times. The genes are TRBV6-4 and TRBJ2-3; TRBD2 matches 11 bases. Germline V gene sequence: CDR1 MRHNA, CDR2 SNTAGT. V lost 4 bases to trimming and J lost 2 bases; unmatched junction nucleotides: 5. This CDR3 comprises 16 residues. This CDR3 is CASSVLAGAHTDTQYF. CDR3 nucleotide sequence: TGTGCCAGCAGTGTACTAGCGGGAGCCCACACAGATACGCAGTATTTT.

The chain carries TRBV7-9 and TRBJ1-4; D may be TRBD1 (5 bases). CDR3 length: 14 amino acids. Germline V gives CDR1 SEHNR, CDR2 FQNEAQ (reference sequence). The V and J ends lost 4 bases and 7 bases respectively, with 13 bases between them. CDR3: CASSSGGFTEKLFF. The DNA of the CDR3 is TGTGCCAGCAGCTCCGGGGGGTTTACTGAAAAACTGTTTTTT.

V is TRBV7-9 and J is TRBJ2-2; 7 nucleotides align to TRBD2. This CDR3 region has 17 residues. CDR1 is SEHNR, CDR2 FQNEAQ, per germline (reference sequence). V was pared by 4 bases and J by 3 bases, with 11 bases of the junction left unmatched. The CDR3 here is CASSSPPGGGDTGELFF. The CDR3 nucleotides are TGTGCCAGCAGCTCCCCCCCCGGGGGAGGGGACACCGGGGAGCTGTTTTTT. Together with reference TRBV7-9 and TRBJ2-2, the CDR3 gives the full variable domain: DTGVSQNPRHKITKRGQNVTFRCDPISEHNRLYWYRQTLGQGPEFLTYFQNEAQLEKSRLLSDRFSAERPKGSFSTLEIQRTEQGDSAMYLCASSSPPGGGDTGELFFGEGSRLTVL.

CDR3 bases: TGTGCCAGCAGCCCCGGTGAAAAACTGTTTTTT. Amino acid sequence: CASSPGEKLFF. The chain is built from TRBV6-1 and TRBJ1-4; D gene unclear. Germline assignment: CDR1 MNHNS and CDR2 SASEGT. V lost 6 bases and J 7 bases, leaving 6 bases between the germline ends. The CDR3 contains 11 residues.

The chain uses TRBV28 and TRBJ1-5; 8 bases are shared with TRBD1. CDR1 MDHEN and CDR2 SYDVKM come from the germline V gene. The CDR3 runs 17 residues. V lost 6 bases, J lost 0 bases, and 10 bases stayed unmatched. In DNA form, the CDR3 reads TGTGCCAGCAGGATGGAAACCGGGACAGGTAGCAATCAGCCCCAGCATTTT. Its translation: CASRMETGTGSNQPQHF.

The chain has TRBV5-1 and TRBJ2-1; TRBD2 matches 12 bases. Germline V gives CDR1 SGHRS, CDR2 YFSETQ. The CDR3 runs to 15 residues. V trimming: 1 base; J trimming: 6 bases; junction bases outside the gene matches: 2. CDR3 in DNA: TGCGCCAGCAGCTTGATGACTAGCGGGAGCAATGAGCAGTTCTTC. It specifies CASSLMTSGSNEQFF.

The chain couples TRBV7-9 to TRBJ2-3, with D tentatively TRBD1 (6 bases). The CDR3 covers 16 residues. Germline V gives CDR1 SEHNR, CDR2 FQNEAQ (reference sequence). V dropped 4 bases and J dropped 0 bases, with 14 bases sitting between them. The CDR3 sequence is CASSSGQFASTDTQYF. DNA of the CDR3: TGTGCCAGCAGCTCCGGACAGTTTGCTAGCACAGATACGCAGTATTTT. Variable domain in full (rest from reference TRBV7-9 and TRBJ2-3): DTGVSQNPRHKITKRGQNVTFRCDPISEHNRLYWYRQTLGQGPEFLTYFQNEAQLEKSRLLSDRFSAERPKGSFSTLEIQRTEQGDSAMYLCASSSGQFASTDTQYFGPGTRLTVL.

The V and J genes are TRBV11-1 and TRBJ2-5; 7 bases agree with TRBD1. Germline loops: CDR1 SGHAT, CDR2 FQDESV (reference sequence). Losses at the gene ends were 1 base for V and 5 bases for J; bases not matched to a gene: 7. The CDR3 covers 15 residues. The CDR3 protein is CASSLGQGREETQYF. As DNA, the CDR3 is TGTGCCAGCAGCTTAGGACAGGGTAGGGAGGAGACCCAGTACTTC. Variable domain in full (rest from reference TRBV11-1 and TRBJ2-5): EAEVAQSPRYKITEKSQAVAFWCDPISGHATLYWYRQILGQGPELLVQFQDESVVDDSQLPKDRFSAERLKGVDSTLKIQPAELGDSAMYLCASSLGQGREETQYFGPGTRLLVL.

The chain combines TRBV9 with TRBJ2-5; D is possibly TRBD1 (7 bases). Germline V gives CDR1 SGDLS, CDR2 YYNGEE. This CDR3 comprises 15 residues. The germline V and J ends were trimmed by 0 bases and 5 bases, with 14 bases remaining between them. The CDR3 region has the DNA TGTGCCAGCAGCGTAGCAGGGGGGCTGGGGGAGACCCAGTACTTC. This gives the protein CASSVAGGLGETQYF.

This chain uses TRBV5-6 with TRBJ2-1; 9 bases are shared with TRBD2. The CDR3 has 15 residues. Germline trimming cut 3 bases from V and 4 bases from J; bases unmatched to any gene: 5. From germline, CDR1 is SGHDT and CDR2 YYEEEE. CDR3 coding DNA: TGTGCCAGCAGCTCTATAGCGGGGGCTTACAATGAGCAGTTCTTC. It encodes CASSSIAGAYNEQFF.

The chain has TRBV27 and TRBJ2-3; 9 bases align to TRBD2. V gave up 0 bases and J gave up 3 bases; unmatched junction bases: 4. CDR1 and CDR2 (germline): MNHEY, SMNVEV (reference sequence). The CDR3 loop spans 16 amino acids. The CDR3 DNA follows: TGTGCCAGCAGTTTATCCTCTAGCGGGGTAACAGATACGCAGTATTTT. Translation: CASSLSSSGVTDTQYF.